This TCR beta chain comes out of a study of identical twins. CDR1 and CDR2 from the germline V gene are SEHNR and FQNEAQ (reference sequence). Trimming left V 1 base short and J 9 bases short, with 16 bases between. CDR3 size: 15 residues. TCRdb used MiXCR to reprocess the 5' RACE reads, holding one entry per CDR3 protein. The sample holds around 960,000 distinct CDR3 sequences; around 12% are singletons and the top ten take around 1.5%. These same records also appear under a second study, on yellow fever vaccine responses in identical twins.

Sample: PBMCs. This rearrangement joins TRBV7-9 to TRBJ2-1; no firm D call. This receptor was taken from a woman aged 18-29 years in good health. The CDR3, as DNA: TGTGCCAGCAGCTTAGTCGGCACCGCAGTCGCTGAGCAGTTCTTC. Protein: CASSLVGTAVAEQFF.